This T cell receptor (beta chain) was identified during a study of blood T cell repertoires in COVID-19. The overall study: Sites in the United States, Italy and Spain provided acute and convalescent COVID-19 samples. In each case, the material was cDNA or gDNA derived from T cells, B-cell-depleted T cells, or PBMCs.

Trimming removed 7 bases from V and 4 bases from J, with 13 bases in between. Looked up from germline, CDR1 is LNHDA and CDR2 is SQIVND (reference sequence). The CDR3 spans 13 residues. The authors' processing: Using reference gene primer amplification, nucleated cell counts were estimated. Here immunoSEQ multiplex PCR was the method, and the copy in TCRdb shows in-frame clones only, minus some. V and J calls plus clone size are reproduced from that table; the DNA served to infer D and trimming. The data show about 370,000 clones, with approximately 87% seen just once and about 10% held by the top ten. Seattle's cohort entered during active infection and was followed longitudinally.

The sequenced sample was peripheral blood. This receptor was obtained from a woman between 25 and 40 years old with COVID-19, enrolled during active disease. The chain carries TRBV19 and TRBJ1-1, with a weak D call TRBD1 (6 bases). CDR3 amino acids: CASKTTGLTEAFF. CDR3 DNA: TGTGCCAGTAAAACCACAGGGCTCACTGAAGCTTTCTTT.